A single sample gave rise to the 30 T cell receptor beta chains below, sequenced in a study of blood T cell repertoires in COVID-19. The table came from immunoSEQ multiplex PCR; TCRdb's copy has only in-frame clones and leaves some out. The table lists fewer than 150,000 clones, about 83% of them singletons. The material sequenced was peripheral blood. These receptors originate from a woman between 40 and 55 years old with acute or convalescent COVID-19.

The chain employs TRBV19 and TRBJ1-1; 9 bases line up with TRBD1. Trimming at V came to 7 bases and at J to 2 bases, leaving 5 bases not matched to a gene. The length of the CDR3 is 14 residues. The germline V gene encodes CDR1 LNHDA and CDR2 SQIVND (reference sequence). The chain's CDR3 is CASKWGQGNTEAFF. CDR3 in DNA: TGTGCCAGTAAATGGGGACAGGGAAACACTGAAGCTTTCTTT.

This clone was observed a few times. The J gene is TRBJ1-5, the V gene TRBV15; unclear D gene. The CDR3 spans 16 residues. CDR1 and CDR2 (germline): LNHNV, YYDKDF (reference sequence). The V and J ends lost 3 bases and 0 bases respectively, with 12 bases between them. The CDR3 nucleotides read TGTGCCACCAGCAGGGGGAGGGAGTATAGCAATCAGCCCCAGCATTTT. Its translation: CATSRGREYSNQPQHF. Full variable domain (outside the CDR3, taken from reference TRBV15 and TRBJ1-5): DAMVIQNPRYQVTQFGKPVTLSCSQTLNHNVMYWYQQKSSQAPKLLFHYYDKDFNNEADTPDNFQSRRPNTSFCFLDIRSPGLGDTAMYLCATSRGREYSNQPQHFGDGTRLSIL.

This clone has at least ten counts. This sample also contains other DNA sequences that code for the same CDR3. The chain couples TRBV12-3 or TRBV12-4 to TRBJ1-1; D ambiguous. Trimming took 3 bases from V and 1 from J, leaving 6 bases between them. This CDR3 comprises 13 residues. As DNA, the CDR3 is TGTGCCAGCAGTTTCTCGGGGAACACTGAAGCTTTCTTT. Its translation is CASSFSGNTEAFF.

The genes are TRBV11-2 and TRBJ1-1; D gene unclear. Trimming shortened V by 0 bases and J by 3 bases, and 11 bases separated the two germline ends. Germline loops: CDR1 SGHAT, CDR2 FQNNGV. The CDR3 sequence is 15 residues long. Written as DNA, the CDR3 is TGTGCCAGCAGCTTAGATAAACGGAGGTACACTGAAGCTTTCTTT. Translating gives CASSLDKRRYTEAFF.

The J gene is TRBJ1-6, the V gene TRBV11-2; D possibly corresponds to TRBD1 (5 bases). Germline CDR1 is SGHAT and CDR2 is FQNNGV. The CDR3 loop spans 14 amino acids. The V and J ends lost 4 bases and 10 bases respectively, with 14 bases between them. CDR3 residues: CASSSRQGQSPLHF. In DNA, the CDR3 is TGTGCCAGCAGCTCCCGCCAGGGCCAATCACCCCTCCACTTT. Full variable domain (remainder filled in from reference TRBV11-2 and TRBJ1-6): EAGVAQSPRYKIIEKRQSVAFWCNPISGHATLYWYQQILGQGPKLLIQFQNNGVVDDSQLPKDRFSAERLKGVDSTLKIQPAKLEDSAVYLCASSSRQGQSPLHFGNGTRLTVT.

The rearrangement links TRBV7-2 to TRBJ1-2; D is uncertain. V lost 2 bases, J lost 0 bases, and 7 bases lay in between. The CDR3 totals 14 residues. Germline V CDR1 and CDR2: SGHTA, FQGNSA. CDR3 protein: CASSLPGSNYGYTF. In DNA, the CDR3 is TGTGCCAGCAGCTTACCAGGATCTAACTATGGCTACACCTTC.

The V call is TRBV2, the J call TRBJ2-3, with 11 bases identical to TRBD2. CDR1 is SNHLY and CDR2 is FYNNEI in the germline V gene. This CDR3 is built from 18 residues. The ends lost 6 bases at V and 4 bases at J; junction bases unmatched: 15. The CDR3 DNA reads TGTGCCAGCAGGCCGGGACTAGCGGTAGGCGGGGGCCCAGATACGCAGTATTTT. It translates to CASRPGLAVGGGPDTQYF.

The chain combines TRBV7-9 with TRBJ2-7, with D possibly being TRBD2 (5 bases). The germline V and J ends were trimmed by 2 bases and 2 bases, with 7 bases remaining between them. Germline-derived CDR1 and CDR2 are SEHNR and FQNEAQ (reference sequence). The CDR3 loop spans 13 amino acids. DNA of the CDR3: TGTGCCAGCAGCTTACCCGGGACCTACGAGCAGTACTTC. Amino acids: CASSLPGTYEQYF.

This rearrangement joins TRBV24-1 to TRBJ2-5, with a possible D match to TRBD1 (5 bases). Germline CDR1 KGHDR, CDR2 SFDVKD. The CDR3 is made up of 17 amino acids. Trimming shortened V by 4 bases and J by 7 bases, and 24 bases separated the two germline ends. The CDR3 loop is CATSDPEWVGASGTQYF. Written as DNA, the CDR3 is TGTGCCACCAGTGACCCAGAGTGGGTAGGGGCTTCTGGGACCCAGTACTTC.

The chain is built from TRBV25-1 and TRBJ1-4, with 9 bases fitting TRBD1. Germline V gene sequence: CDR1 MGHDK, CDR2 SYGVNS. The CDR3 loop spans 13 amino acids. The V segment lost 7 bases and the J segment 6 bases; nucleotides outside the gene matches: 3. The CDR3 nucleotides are TGTGCCAGCAAAGACAGGGGGGATGAAAAACTGTTTTTT. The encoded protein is CASKDRGDEKLFF.

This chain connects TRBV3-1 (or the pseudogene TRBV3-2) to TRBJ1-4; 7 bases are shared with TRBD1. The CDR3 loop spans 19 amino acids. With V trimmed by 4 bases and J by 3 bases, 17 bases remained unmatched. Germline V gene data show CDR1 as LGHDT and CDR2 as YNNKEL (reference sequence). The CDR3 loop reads CASSPKFGGGGTANEKLFF. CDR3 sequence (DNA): TGTGCCAGCAGCCCCAAGTTCGGTGGGGGCGGGACAGCTAATGAAAAACTGTTTTTT.

The CDR3 sequence is CASRTGLSEKLFF. The CDR3 nucleotides read TGTGCCAGCAGGACAGGCTTGAGTGAAAAACTGTTTTTT. The V call is TRBV7-2, the J call TRBJ1-4; the D gene is possibly TRBD1 (6 bases). Trimming stripped 6 bases from V and 7 bases from J, with 12 bases between. This CDR3 has 13 residues. Per germline, CDR1 SGHTA and CDR2 FQGNSA. Based on the CDR3 plus reference TRBV7-2 and TRBJ1-4, the full variable domain is GAGVSQSPSNKVTEKGKDVELRCDPISGHTALYWYRQSLGQGLEFLIYFQGNSAPDKSGLPSDRFSAERTGGSVSTLTIQRTQQEDSAVYLCASRTGLSEKLFFGSGTQLSVL.

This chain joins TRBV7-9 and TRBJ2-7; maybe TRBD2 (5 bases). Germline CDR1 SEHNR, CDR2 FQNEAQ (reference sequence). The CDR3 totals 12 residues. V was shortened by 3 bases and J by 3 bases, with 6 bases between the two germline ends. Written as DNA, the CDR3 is TGTGCCAGCAGCTTGGACTTCTACGAGCAGTACTTC. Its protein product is CASSLDFYEQYF.

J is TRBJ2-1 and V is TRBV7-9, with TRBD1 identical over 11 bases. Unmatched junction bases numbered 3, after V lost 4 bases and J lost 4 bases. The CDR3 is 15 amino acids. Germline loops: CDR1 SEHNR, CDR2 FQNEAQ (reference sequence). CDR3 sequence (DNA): TGTGCCAGCAGCTCGGGACAGGGGGAGTACAATGAGCAGTTCTTC. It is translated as CASSSGQGEYNEQFF. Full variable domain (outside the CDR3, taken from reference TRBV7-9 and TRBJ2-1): DTGVSQNPRHKITKRGQNVTFRCDPISEHNRLYWYRQTLGQGPEFLTYFQNEAQLEKSRLLSDRFSAERPKGSFSTLEIQRTEQGDSAMYLCASSSGQGEYNEQFFGPGTRLTVL.

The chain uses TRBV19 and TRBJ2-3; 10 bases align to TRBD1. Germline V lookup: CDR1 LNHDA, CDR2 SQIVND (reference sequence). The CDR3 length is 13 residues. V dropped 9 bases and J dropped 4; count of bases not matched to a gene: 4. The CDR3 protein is CASRDRGPDTQYF. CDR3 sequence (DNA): TGTGCCAGCCGGGACAGGGGTCCAGATACGCAGTATTTT.

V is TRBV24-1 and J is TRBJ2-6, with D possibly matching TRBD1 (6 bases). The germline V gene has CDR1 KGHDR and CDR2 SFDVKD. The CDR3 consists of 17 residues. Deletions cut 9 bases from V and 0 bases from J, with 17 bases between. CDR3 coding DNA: TGTGCCACCTCTTCTCCGGACAGCCACTCTGGGGCCAACGTCCTGACTTTC. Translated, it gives CATSSPDSHSGANVLTF.

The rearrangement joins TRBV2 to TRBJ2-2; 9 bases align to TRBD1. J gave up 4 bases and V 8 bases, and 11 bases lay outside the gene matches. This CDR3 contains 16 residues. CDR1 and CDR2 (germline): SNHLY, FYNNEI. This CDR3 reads CASRGWGQGGTGELFF. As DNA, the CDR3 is TGTGCCAGCCGCGGGTGGGGACAGGGCGGCACCGGGGAGCTGTTTTTT.

The chain's CDR3 is CASSFSTGTGGVFYEQYF. For the CDR3, the DNA is TGCGCCAGCAGCTTTTCTACCGGGACAGGGGGCGTATTCTACGAGCAGTACTTC. V and J are TRBV5-1 and TRBJ2-7, with 12 bases aligning to TRBD1. Trimming cost V 2 bases and J 3 bases; bases outside gene matches: 12. CDR1 SGHRS and CDR2 YFSETQ come from the germline V gene. The CDR3 totals 18 residues.

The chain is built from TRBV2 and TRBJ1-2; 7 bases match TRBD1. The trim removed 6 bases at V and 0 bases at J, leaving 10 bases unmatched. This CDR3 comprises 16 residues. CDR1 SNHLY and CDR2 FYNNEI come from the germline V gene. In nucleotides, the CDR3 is TGTGCCAGCAGCCTTGAAGACAGGGCCCCTAACTATGGCTACACCTTC. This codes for CASSLEDRAPNYGYTF.

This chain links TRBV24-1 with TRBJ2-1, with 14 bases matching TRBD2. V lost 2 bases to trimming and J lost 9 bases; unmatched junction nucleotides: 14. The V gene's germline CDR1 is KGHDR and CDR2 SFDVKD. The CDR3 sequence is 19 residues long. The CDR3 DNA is TGTGCCACCAGTGATTCAAAGGCCCCGGGACTAGCGGGAGTCGGTGAGCAGTTCTTC. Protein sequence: CATSDSKAPGLAGVGEQFF.

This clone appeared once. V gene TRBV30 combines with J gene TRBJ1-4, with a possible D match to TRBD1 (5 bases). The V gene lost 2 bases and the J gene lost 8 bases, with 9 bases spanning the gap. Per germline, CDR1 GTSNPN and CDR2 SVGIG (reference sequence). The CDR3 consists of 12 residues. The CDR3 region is CAWSIGGEKLFF. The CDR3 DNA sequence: TGTGCCTGGAGTATTGGGGGGGAAAAACTGTTTTTT. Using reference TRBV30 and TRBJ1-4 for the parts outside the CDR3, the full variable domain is SQTIHQWPATLVQPVGSPLSLECTVEGTSNPNLYWYRQAAGRGLQLLFYSVGIGQISSEVPQNLSASRPQDRQFILSSKKLLLSDSGFYLCAWSIGGEKLFFGSGTQLSVL.

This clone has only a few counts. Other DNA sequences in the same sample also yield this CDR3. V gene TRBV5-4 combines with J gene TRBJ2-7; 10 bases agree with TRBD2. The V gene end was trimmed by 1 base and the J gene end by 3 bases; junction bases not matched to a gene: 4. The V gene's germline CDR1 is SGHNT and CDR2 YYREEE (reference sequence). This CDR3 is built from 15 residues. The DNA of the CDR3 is TGTGCCAGCAGCTTGAAAGGACTAGCGGTCTACGAGCAGTACTTC. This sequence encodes CASSLKGLAVYEQYF.

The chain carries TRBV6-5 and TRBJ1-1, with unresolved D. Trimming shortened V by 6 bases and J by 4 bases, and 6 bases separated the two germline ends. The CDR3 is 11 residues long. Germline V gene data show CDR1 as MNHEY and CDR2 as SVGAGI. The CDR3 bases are TGTGCCAGCAGGAGAGGCACTGAAGCTTTCTTT. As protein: CASRRGTEAFF.

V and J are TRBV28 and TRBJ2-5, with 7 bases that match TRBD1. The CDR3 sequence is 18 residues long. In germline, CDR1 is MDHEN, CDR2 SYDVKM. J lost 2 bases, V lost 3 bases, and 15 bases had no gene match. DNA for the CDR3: TGTGCCAGCAGTTTTAGGCAGGGGGTGAGGCGAGGACAAGAGACCCAGTACTTC. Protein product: CASSFRQGVRRGQETQYF.

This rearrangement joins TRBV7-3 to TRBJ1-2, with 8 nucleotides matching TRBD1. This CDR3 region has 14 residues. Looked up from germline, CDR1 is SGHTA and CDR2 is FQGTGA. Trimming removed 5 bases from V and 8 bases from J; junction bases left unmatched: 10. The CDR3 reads CASSKNRQGLGYTF. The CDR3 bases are TGTGCCAGCAGCAAAAATAGACAGGGGCTGGGCTACACCTTC.

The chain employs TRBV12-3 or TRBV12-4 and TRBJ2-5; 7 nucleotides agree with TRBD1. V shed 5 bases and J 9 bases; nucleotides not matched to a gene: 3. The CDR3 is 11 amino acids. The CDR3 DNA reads TGTGCCAGCAGTGCCCAGGGGGCCCAGTACTTC. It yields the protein CASSAQGAQYF.

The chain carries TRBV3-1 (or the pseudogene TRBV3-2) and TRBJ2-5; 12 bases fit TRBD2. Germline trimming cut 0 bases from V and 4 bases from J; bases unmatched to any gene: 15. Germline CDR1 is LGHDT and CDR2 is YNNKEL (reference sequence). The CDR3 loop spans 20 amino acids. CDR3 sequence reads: CASSQDFRWKTSGSGETQYF. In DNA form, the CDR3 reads TGTGCCAGCAGCCAAGATTTCAGATGGAAGACTAGCGGGAGTGGAGAGACCCAGTACTTC.

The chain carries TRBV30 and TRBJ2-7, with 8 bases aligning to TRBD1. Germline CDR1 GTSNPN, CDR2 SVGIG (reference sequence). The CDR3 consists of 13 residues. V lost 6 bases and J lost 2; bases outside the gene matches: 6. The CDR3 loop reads CACIQGVTYEQYF. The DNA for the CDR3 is TGTGCCTGTATACAGGGGGTCACCTACGAGCAGTACTTC.

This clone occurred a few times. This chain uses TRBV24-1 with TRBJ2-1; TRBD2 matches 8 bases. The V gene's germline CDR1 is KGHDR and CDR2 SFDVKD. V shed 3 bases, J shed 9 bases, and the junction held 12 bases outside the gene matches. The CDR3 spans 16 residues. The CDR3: CATSDPRTGGRSEQFF. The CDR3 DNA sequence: TGTGCCACCAGTGATCCCCGAACGGGCGGGAGGTCTGAGCAGTTCTTC.

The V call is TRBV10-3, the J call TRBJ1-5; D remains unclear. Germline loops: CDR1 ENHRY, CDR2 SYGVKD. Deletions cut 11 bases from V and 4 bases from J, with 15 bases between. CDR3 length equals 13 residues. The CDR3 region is CAARVERNQPQHF. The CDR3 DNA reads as TGTGCCGCCCGGGTAGAACGGAATCAGCCCCAGCATTTT.